The rows below give T cell receptor beta chains drawn from one sample of a study of tumor and adjacent non-tumor tissue in lung cancer. TCRdb analysed the multiplex PCR reads with MiXCR anew, one entry per CDR3 protein. The sample has more than 85,000 distinct CDR3 sequences; 62% are singletons. The sample comprised distant non-tumor lung tissue. The receptors derive from a man aged 55-75 years with non-small cell lung cancer. CDR3s include the opening cysteine and the closing phenylalanine or tryptophan. D genes are given only for firm matches. Clone size is not always given. Where it is, it says once, few, many or a class for expanded clones.

v_gene: TRBV11-2; d_gene: -; abundance: many; len: 11; j_gene: TRBJ2-2; CDR3nt: TGTACCAGCAGCCCCGACGGGGAGCTGTTTTTT; CDR3aa: CTSSPDGELFF
v_gene: TRBV20-1; d_gene: -; abundance: many; len: 15; j_gene: TRBJ1-2; CDR3nt: TGCAGTGCTAGAGGGGGCGGAGGAGGGGTCTATGGCTACACCTTC; CDR3aa: CSARGGGGGVYGYTF
v_gene: TRBV6-1; d_gene: -; abundance: -; len: 17; j_gene: TRBJ1-3; CDR3nt: TGTGCCAACAGTGAAATGTCGACTAACACCTCTGGAAACACCATATATTTT; CDR3aa: CANSEMSTNTSGNTIYF
v_gene: TRBV29-1; d_gene: -; abundance: -; len: 15; j_gene: TRBJ1-2; CDR3nt: TGCGGCGCTGATGGAGCCCAGACAGTAGGCTATGGCTACACCTTC; CDR3aa: CGADGAQTVGYGYTF
v_gene: TRBV5-8; d_gene: TRBD2; abundance: few; len: 16; j_gene: TRBJ2-5; CDR3nt: TGTGCCAGCTCCGAGGGGCTAGCGGGAGGTGTCGAGACCCAGTACTTC; CDR3aa: CASSEGLAGGVETQYF
v_gene: TRBV6-5; d_gene: TRBD2; abundance: -; len: 20; j_gene: TRBJ2-7; CDR3nt: TGTGCCAGCAGTTACCCAACGAGGAGAAAGGGGCGGGAGGGCCGGCTCGAGCAGTACTTC; CDR3aa: CASSYPTRRKGREGRLEQYF
v_gene: TRBV7-8; d_gene: -; abundance: few; len: 14; j_gene: TRBJ2-1; CDR3nt: TGTGCCAGCAGCTTGATGAATACCGGCAATGAGCAGTTCTTC; CDR3aa: CASSLMNTGNEQFF
v_gene: TRBV20-1; d_gene: -; abundance: many; len: 13; j_gene: TRBJ1-2; CDR3nt: TGCAGTGCTAGAATGACCGCGGGCTATGGCTACACCTTC; CDR3aa: CSARMTAGYGYTF
v_gene: TRBV10-3; d_gene: -; abundance: -; len: 13; j_gene: TRBJ2-7; CDR3nt: TGTGCCATCAGTGGGAGTGGAGCGCAGGAGCAGTACTTT; CDR3aa: CAISGSGAQEQYF
v_gene: TRBV25-1; d_gene: -; abundance: -; len: 15; j_gene: TRBJ2-3; CDR3nt: TGTGCCAGCACCTCCTTGGACAGAAGCACAGATACGCAGTATTTT; CDR3aa: CASTSLDRSTDTQYF
v_gene: TRBV20-1; d_gene: TRBD1; abundance: many; len: 14; j_gene: TRBJ2-5; CDR3nt: TGCAGTGCTAGGGAGACAGGGGCCCGGGAGACCCAGTACTTC; CDR3aa: CSARETGARETQYF
v_gene: TRBV12-3/TRBV12-4; d_gene: -; abundance: -; len: 15; j_gene: TRBJ2-7; CDR3nt: TGTGCCACCAGTTTAATGGCCGGCAGATTATACGAGCAGTACTTT; CDR3aa: CATSLMAGRLYEQYF
v_gene: TRBV11-3; d_gene: -; abundance: -; len: 16; j_gene: TRBJ2-3; CDR3nt: TGTGCCAATAGACCGAGGGGTGGGTCTAGCACAGATACGCAGTATTTT; CDR3aa: CANRPRGGSSTDTQYF
v_gene: TRBV20-1; d_gene: -; abundance: -; len: 14; j_gene: TRBJ1-1; CDR3nt: TGCGGTGCTAGTAGACAGGCTTGGGGCACTGAAGCTTTCTTT; CDR3aa: CGASRQAWGTEAFF
v_gene: TRBV20-1; d_gene: -; abundance: -; len: 14; j_gene: TRBJ2-1; CDR3nt: TGCAATGCTAGTTCGAGCGAGGCTTGGGCTGAGCAGTTCTTC; CDR3aa: CNASSSEAWAEQFF
v_gene: TRBV5-6; d_gene: -; abundance: -; len: 16; j_gene: TRBJ2-1; CDR3nt: TGTGCCAGCGGCCAGCTTGGGGGGAGCCCCTACAATGAGCAGTTCTTC; CDR3aa: CASGQLGGSPYNEQFF
v_gene: TRBV28; d_gene: -; abundance: many; len: 11; j_gene: TRBJ2-7; CDR3nt: TGTGCCAGCACCAACCCTTACGAGCAGTACTTC; CDR3aa: CASTNPYEQYF
v_gene: TRBV6-5; d_gene: TRBD2; abundance: once; len: 16; j_gene: TRBJ2-5; CDR3nt: TGTGCCAGCACCCAGAAGTGGGGGGGTAGGCAAGAAACCCAATACTTC; CDR3aa: CASTQKWGGRQETQYF
v_gene: TRBV21-1; d_gene: -; abundance: few; len: 13; j_gene: TRBJ2-2; CDR3nt: TGTGCCAGCAGCAAGAGAGGGCCCGGGGAGCTGTTTTTT; CDR3aa: CASSKRGPGELFF
v_gene: TRBV4-1; d_gene: -; abundance: -; len: 16; j_gene: TRBJ2-4; CDR3nt: TGCGCCAGCAGCCAAGAGCCTCTTGGACTCTCAAACATTCAGTACTTC; CDR3aa: CASSQEPLGLSNIQYF
v_gene: TRBV11-2; d_gene: -; abundance: once; len: 14; j_gene: TRBJ2-1; CDR3nt: TGTGCCAGCAGCTTAGGAAGGGACAACAATGAGCAGTTCTTC; CDR3aa: CASSLGRDNNEQFF
v_gene: TRBV14; d_gene: -; abundance: once; len: 15; j_gene: TRBJ1-4; CDR3nt: TGTGCCAGCAGCCGGGAAAGGACAGCGTATGAAAAACTGTTTTTT; CDR3aa: CASSRERTAYEKLFF
v_gene: TRBV6-5; d_gene: -; abundance: -; len: 15; j_gene: TRBJ1-1; CDR3nt: TGTGCCAGCAGTTACAGGGGTAGGGTGTACACTGAAGCTTTCTTT; CDR3aa: CASSYRGRVYTEAFF
v_gene: TRBV28; d_gene: -; abundance: few; len: 14; j_gene: TRBJ2-1; CDR3nt: TGTGCCAGCAGTTTTGGCGGGACCTACAATGAGCAGTTCTTC; CDR3aa: CASSFGGTYNEQFF
v_gene: TRBV5-6; d_gene: -; abundance: many; len: 16; j_gene: TRBJ1-1; CDR3nt: TGTGCCAGCAGCTTGGCGACCTCGGCAGGGTCGACTGAAGCTTTCTTT; CDR3aa: CASSLATSAGSTEAFF
v_gene: TRBV5-6; d_gene: -; abundance: many; len: 13; j_gene: TRBJ2-2; CDR3nt: TGTGCCAGCAGCTTGGTCTCACCCGGGGAGCTGTTTTTT; CDR3aa: CASSLVSPGELFF
v_gene: TRBV6-5; d_gene: -; abundance: many; len: 14; j_gene: TRBJ1-2; CDR3nt: TGTGCCAGCAGTAACAGGGTAGATAGCTATGGCTACACCTTC; CDR3aa: CASSNRVDSYGYTF
v_gene: TRBV5-5; d_gene: TRBD2; abundance: many; len: 14; j_gene: TRBJ2-2; CDR3nt: TGTGCCAGCAGCGGGACTAGCGGGACCGGGGAGCTGTTTTTT; CDR3aa: CASSGTSGTGELFF
v_gene: TRBV29-1; d_gene: TRBD1; abundance: -; len: 12; j_gene: TRBJ2-7; CDR3nt: TGCAGCATTGGTAGGGGGCAAAACGAGCGGTACTTC; CDR3aa: CSIGRGQNERYF
v_gene: TRBV5-1; d_gene: -; abundance: many; len: 15; j_gene: TRBJ2-3; CDR3nt: TGCGCCAGCAGCTTGGATTGGGCTAGCACAGATACGCAGTATTTT; CDR3aa: CASSLDWASTDTQYF
v_gene: TRBV5-6; d_gene: TRBD1; abundance: few; len: 16; j_gene: TRBJ2-7; CDR3nt: TGTGTCAGCAGCTTGAGGGGGCCACAAAAATCCTACGAGCAGTACTTC; CDR3aa: CVSSLRGPQKSYEQYF
v_gene: TRBV12-3/TRBV12-4; d_gene: -; abundance: -; len: 12; j_gene: TRBJ2-7; CDR3nt: TGTGCCAGCAGTTTTCATATGGTCGAACAGTACTTC; CDR3aa: CASSFHMVEQYF
v_gene: TRBV6-6; d_gene: TRBD2; abundance: many; len: 14; j_gene: TRBJ2-3; CDR3nt: TGTGCCAGCAGCCTTAGCGGGGCGGCAGATACGCAGTATTTT; CDR3aa: CASSLSGAADTQYF
v_gene: TRBV5-1; d_gene: TRBD2; abundance: few; len: 16; j_gene: TRBJ2-4; CDR3nt: TGCGCCAGCAGCTTGGATGGACGGGGGGGAAAAAACATTCAGTACTTC; CDR3aa: CASSLDGRGGKNIQYF
v_gene: TRBV7-9; d_gene: -; abundance: -; len: 14; j_gene: TRBJ1-6; CDR3nt: TGTGCCAGCAGCTTATGGGATCATAATTCACCCCTCCACTTT; CDR3aa: CASSLWDHNSPLHF
v_gene: TRBV5-6; d_gene: TRBD1; abundance: -; len: 18; j_gene: TRBJ2-6; CDR3nt: TGTGCCAACAGCAAACGACGGGACAGGTGGTCTGGGGCCAACGTCCTGACTTTC; CDR3aa: CANSKRRDRWSGANVLTF
v_gene: TRBV12-3/TRBV12-4; d_gene: -; abundance: many; len: 14; j_gene: TRBJ2-1; CDR3nt: TGTGCCAGCAGCTCCCTCAGGGCGTACAATGAGCAGTTCTTC; CDR3aa: CASSSLRAYNEQFF
v_gene: TRBV28; d_gene: -; abundance: -; len: 14; j_gene: TRBJ1-6; CDR3nt: TGTGCCAGCACCTCTGGGCCAAGGAATTCACCCCTCCACTTT; CDR3aa: CASTSGPRNSPLHF
v_gene: TRBV11-3; d_gene: TRBD2; abundance: hyperexpanded; len: 15; j_gene: TRBJ2-7; CDR3nt: TGTGCCAGTAGGAGGGCTAGCGGGAGCTCCTACGAGCAGTACTTC; CDR3aa: CASRRASGSSYEQYF
v_gene: TRBV20-1; d_gene: TRBD2; abundance: few; len: 18; j_gene: TRBJ2-1; CDR3nt: TGCAGTGCTACTCCGCGTCTAGCGGGGCCTCGGGCTTACAATGAGCAGTTCTTC; CDR3aa: CSATPRLAGPRAYNEQFF
v_gene: TRBV11-2; d_gene: -; abundance: medium-sized; len: 13; j_gene: TRBJ2-7; CDR3nt: TGTGCCAGCAGCTTAGGCCCTCTTAGAGAGCAGTACTTC; CDR3aa: CASSLGPLREQYF
v_gene: TRBV6-6; d_gene: -; abundance: -; len: 15; j_gene: TRBJ2-5; CDR3nt: TGTGCCAATAGTAACCGCCGGGAGCCTGCAGAGACCCAGTGGTTC; CDR3aa: CANSNRREPAETQWF
v_gene: TRBV4-3; d_gene: -; abundance: -; len: 14; j_gene: TRBJ2-5; CDR3nt: TGCTCCAGCAGCCAAGTTGGGGGTGGAGAGACCCAGTACTTC; CDR3aa: CSSSQVGGGETQYF
v_gene: TRBV11-3; d_gene: -; abundance: -; len: 15; j_gene: TRBJ2-7; CDR3nt: TGTGCCAGTAGGGGGGCTAGTGGGAGTTCCTACGAGCAGTACTTC; CDR3aa: CASRGASGSSYEQYF
v_gene: TRBV29-1; d_gene: TRBD1; abundance: -; len: 13; j_gene: TRBJ1-1; CDR3nt: TGCAGCGTGTGCCCAGGGGGAGACAATGAAGCTTTCTTT; CDR3aa: CSVCPGGDNEAFF
v_gene: TRBV29-1; d_gene: TRBD2; abundance: many; len: 21; j_gene: TRBJ2-1; CDR3nt: TGCAGCGTTGAATTAGGTTTGGGAGGTCTAGCGGGACTAGCGGCCTACAATGAGCAGTTCTTC; CDR3aa: CSVELGLGGLAGLAAYNEQFF
v_gene: TRBV11-1; d_gene: TRBD2; abundance: -; len: 14; j_gene: TRBJ2-2; CDR3nt: TGTGCCAACAGCCCGACTAGCGTTACCGGGGAGCTGTTTTTT; CDR3aa: CANSPTSVTGELFF
v_gene: TRBV6-1; d_gene: TRBD1; abundance: -; len: 16; j_gene: TRBJ1-5; CDR3nt: TGTGCCAGGAGGGCAAAGGACAGGAGCAGCAATCAGCCCCAGCATTTT; CDR3aa: CARRAKDRSSNQPQHF
v_gene: TRBV6-6; d_gene: -; abundance: -; len: 18; j_gene: TRBJ2-1; CDR3nt: TGTGCCCGTCCGGGGGAGCCCCAGCTGGGAAAACAATTAAATGAGCAGTTCTTC; CDR3aa: CARPGEPQLGKQLNEQFF
v_gene: TRBV20-1; d_gene: TRBD2; abundance: many; len: 17; j_gene: TRBJ2-1; CDR3nt: TGCAGTGCTAGAGATCTAGGGACTAGCGGGACTTACAATGAGCAGTTCTTC; CDR3aa: CSARDLGTSGTYNEQFF
v_gene: TRBV4-2; d_gene: -; abundance: -; len: 15; j_gene: TRBJ2-5; CDR3nt: TGTGCCAGCAGCCAAGTGAATCAGCTTCAAGAGACCCAGTACTTC; CDR3aa: CASSQVNQLQETQYF
v_gene: TRBV6-5; d_gene: -; abundance: many; len: 17; j_gene: TRBJ2-2; CDR3nt: TGTGCCAGCAGTTACTCGAGCCCGCGGGACTACACCGGGGAGCTGTTTTTT; CDR3aa: CASSYSSPRDYTGELFF
v_gene: TRBV5-4; d_gene: -; abundance: -; len: 13; j_gene: TRBJ2-1; CDR3nt: TGTGTCAGCAGCCCCCCTGGGGTCAATGAGCAGTTCTTC; CDR3aa: CVSSPPGVNEQFF
v_gene: TRBV20-1; d_gene: TRBD1; abundance: -; len: 14; j_gene: TRBJ2-2; CDR3nt: TGCAGTGTTCCAAAGATAGGGGGCCCCGGGGAGCTGTTTTTT; CDR3aa: CSVPKIGGPGELFF